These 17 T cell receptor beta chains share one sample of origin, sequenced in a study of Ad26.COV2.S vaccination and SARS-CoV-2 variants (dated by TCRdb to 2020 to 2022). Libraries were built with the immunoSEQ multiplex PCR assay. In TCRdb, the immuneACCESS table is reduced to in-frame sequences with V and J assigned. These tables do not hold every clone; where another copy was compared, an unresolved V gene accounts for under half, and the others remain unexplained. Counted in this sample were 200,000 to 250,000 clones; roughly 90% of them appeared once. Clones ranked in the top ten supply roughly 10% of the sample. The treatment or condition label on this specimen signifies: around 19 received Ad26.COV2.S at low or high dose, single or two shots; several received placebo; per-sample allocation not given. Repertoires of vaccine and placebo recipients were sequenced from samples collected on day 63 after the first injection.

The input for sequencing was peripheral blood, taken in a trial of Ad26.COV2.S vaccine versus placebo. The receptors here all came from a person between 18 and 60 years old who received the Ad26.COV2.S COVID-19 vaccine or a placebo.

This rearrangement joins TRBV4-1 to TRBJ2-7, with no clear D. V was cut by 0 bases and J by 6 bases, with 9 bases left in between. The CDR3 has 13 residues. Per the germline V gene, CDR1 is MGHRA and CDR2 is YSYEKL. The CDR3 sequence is CASSQEPWAEQYF. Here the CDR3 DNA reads TGCGCCAGCAGCCAAGAACCCTGGGCCGAGCAGTACTTC.

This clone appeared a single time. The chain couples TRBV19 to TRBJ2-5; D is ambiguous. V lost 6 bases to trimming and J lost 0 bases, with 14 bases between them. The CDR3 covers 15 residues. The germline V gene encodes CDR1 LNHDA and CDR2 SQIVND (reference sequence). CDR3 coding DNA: TGTGCCAGTAGCTTGTCGTCGCGGAACCAAGAGACCCAGTACTTC. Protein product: CASSLSSRNQETQYF.

CDR3 nucleotide sequence: TGTGCTGGGGGACGGCCCCCTCCCGAGCAGTACTTC. It specifies CAGGRPPPEQYF. This rearrangement joins TRBV30 to TRBJ2-7; D may match TRBD1 or TRBD2 (5 bases each). Per germline, CDR1 GTSNPN and CDR2 SVGIG (reference sequence). The CDR3 contains 12 residues.

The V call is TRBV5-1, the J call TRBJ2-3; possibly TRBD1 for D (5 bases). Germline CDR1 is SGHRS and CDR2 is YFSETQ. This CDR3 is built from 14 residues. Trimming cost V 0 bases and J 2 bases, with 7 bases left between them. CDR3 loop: CASSLGGATDTQYF. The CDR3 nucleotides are TGCGCCAGCAGCTTGGGTGGGGCCACAGATACGCAGTATTTT.

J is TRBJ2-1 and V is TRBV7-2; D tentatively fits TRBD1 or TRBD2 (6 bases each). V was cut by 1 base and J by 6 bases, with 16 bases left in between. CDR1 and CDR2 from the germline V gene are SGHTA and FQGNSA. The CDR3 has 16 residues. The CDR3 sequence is CASSLVGGLTSNEQFF. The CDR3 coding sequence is TGTGCCAGCAGCTTAGTGGGGGGCCTAACAAGCAATGAGCAGTTCTTC.

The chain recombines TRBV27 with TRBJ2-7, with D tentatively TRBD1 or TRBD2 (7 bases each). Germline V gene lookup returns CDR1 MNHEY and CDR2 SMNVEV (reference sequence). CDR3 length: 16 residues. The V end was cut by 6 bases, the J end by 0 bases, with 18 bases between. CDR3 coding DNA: TGTGCCAGCAGCAGGGGGGGGCCAGGGAGCTCCTACGAGCAGTACTTC. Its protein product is CASSRGGPGSSYEQYF.

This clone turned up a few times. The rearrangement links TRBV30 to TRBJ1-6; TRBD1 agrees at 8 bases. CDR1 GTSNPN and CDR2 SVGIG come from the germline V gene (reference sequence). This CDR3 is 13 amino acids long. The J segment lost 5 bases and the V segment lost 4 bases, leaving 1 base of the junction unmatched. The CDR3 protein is CAWKTGDNSPLHF. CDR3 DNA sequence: TGTGCCTGGAAGACAGGGGATAATTCACCCCTCCACTTT.

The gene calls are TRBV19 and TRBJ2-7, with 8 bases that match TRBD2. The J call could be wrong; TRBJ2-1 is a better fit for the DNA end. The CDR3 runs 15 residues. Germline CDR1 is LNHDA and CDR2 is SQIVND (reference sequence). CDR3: CASSSSGGPHNEQFF. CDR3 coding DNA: TGTGCCAGTAGCTCCAGCGGGGGCCCCCACAATGAGCAGTTCTTC.

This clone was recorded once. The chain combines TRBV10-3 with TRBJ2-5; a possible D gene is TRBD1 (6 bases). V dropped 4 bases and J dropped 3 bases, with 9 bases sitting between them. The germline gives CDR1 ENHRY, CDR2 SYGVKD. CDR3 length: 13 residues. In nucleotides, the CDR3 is TGTGCCATCAGTGCCACAGGGAAAGAGACCCAGTACTTC. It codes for CAISATGKETQYF.

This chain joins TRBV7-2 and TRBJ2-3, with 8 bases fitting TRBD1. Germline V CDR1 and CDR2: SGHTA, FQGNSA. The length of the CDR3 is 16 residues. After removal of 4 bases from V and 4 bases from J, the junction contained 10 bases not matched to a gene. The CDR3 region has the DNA TGTGCCAGCAGCTCCCGACAGGGGCGGGGCGCAGATACGCAGTATTTT. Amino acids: CASSSRQGRGADTQYF.

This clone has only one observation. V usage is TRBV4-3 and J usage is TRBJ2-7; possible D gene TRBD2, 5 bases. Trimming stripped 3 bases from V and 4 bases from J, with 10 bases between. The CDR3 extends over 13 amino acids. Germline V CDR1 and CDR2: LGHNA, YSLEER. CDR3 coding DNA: TGCGCCAGCAGCCAGTGGACGGGGTACGAGCAGTACTTC. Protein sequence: CASSQWTGYEQYF.

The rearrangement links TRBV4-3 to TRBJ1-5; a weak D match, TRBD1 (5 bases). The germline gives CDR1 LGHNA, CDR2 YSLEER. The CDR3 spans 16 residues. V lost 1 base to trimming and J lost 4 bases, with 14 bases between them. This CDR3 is CASSQGVAGLNQPQHF. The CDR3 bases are TGCGCCAGCAGCCAAGGGGTAGCAGGGTTAAATCAGCCCCAGCATTTT.

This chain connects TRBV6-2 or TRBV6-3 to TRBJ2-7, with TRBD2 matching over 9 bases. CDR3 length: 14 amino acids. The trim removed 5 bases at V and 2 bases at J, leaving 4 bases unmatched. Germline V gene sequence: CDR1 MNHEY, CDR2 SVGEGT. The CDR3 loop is CASSKAGGPYEQYF. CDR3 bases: TGTGCCAGCAGTAAGGCGGGAGGGCCCTACGAGCAGTACTTC.

CDR3 in amino acids: CASKYQKQMNTEAFF. Here the CDR3 DNA reads TGTGCCAGCAAATACCAAAAACAAATGAACACTGAAGCTTTCTTT. V is TRBV6-5 and J is TRBJ1-1; no definite D call. Between the trimmed V and J ends, which lost 7 bases and 0 bases, there was a span of 15 bases. Germline CDR1 and CDR2: MNHEY and SVGAGI. The CDR3 is made up of 15 amino acids.

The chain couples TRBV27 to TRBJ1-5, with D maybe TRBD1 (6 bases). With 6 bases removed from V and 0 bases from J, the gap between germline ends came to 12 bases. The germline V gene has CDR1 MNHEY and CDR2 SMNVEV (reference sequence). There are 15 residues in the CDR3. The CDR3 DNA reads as TGTGCCAGCAGAGACAGGTCGGTTAGCAATCAGCCCCAGCATTTT. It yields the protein CASRDRSVSNQPQHF.

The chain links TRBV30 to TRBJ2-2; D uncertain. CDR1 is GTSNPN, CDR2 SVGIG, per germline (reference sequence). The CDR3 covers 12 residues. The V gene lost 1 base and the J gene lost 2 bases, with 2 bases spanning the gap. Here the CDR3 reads CAWSGNTGELFF. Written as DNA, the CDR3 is TGTGCCTGGAGTGGTAACACCGGGGAGCTGTTTTTT.

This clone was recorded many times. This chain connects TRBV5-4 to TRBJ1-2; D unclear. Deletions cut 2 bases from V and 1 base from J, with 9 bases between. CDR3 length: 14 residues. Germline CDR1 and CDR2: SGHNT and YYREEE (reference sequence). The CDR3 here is CASSFLGSNYGYTF. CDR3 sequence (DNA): TGTGCCAGCAGCTTCCTCGGGAGTAACTATGGCTACACCTTC.